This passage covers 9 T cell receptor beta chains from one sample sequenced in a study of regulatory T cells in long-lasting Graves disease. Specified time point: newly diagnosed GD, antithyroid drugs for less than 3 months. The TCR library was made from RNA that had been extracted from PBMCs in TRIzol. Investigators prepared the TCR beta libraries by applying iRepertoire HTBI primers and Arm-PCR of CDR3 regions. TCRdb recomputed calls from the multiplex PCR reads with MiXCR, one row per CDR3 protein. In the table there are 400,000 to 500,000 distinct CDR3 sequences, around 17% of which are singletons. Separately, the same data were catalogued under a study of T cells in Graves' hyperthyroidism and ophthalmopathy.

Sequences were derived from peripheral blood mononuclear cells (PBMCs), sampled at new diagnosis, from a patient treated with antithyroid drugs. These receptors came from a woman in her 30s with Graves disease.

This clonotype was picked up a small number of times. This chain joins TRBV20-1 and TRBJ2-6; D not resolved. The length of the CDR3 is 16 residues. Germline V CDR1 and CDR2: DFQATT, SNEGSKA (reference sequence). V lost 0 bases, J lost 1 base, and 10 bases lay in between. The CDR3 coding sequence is TGCAGTGCTAGAGATCATGAAATTTCTGGGGCCAACGTCCTGACTTTC. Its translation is CSARDHEISGANVLTF.

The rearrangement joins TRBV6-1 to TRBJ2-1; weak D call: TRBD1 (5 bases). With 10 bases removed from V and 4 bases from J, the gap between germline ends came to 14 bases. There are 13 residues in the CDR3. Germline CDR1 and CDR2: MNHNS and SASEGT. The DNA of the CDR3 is TGTGCCACCGATGGGGCGCCATACAATGAGCAGTTCTTC. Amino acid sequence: CATDGAPYNEQFF.

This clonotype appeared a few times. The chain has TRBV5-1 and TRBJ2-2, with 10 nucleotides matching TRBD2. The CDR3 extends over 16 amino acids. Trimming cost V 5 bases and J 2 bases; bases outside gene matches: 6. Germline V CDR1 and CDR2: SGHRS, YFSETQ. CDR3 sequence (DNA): TGCGCCAGCAGTTGGACTAGCGGCGGCAACACCGGGGAGCTGTTTTTT. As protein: CASSWTSGGNTGELFF.

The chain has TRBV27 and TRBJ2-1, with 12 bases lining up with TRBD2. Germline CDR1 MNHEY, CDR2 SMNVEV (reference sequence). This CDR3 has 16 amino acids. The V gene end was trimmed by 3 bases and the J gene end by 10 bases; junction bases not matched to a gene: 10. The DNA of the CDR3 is TGTGCCAGCAGTTTCCACCTAGCGGGAGGGCCGGGAGAGCAGTTCTTC. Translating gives CASSFHLAGGPGEQFF.

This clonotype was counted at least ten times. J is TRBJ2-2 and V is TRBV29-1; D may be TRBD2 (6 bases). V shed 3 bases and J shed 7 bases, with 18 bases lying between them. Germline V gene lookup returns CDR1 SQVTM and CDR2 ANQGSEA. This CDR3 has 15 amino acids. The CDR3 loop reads CSVEAGRDGIGELFF. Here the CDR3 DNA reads TGCAGCGTTGAGGCCGGGAGAGACGGGATCGGGGAGCTGTTTTTT.

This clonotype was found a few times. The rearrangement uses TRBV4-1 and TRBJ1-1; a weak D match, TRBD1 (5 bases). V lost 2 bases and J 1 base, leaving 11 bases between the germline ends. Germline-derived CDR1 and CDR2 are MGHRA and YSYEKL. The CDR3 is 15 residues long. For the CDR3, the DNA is TGCGCCAGCAGCCAACCCCGGGACGGGAACACTGAAGCTTTCTTT. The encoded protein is CASSQPRDGNTEAFF.

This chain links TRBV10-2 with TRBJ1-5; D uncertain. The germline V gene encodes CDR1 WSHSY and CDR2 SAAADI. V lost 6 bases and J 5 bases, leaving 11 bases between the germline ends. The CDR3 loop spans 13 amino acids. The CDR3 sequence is CASRRGKDQPQHF. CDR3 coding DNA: TGCGCCAGCAGGAGAGGGAAGGATCAGCCCCAGCATTTT.

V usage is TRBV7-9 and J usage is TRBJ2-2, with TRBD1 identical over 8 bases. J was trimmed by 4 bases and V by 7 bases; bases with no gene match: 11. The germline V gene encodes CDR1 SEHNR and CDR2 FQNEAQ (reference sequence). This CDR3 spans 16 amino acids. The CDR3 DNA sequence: TGTGCCAGCACCCCTCGGGCCGGGACAGGCACCGGGGAGCTGTTTTTT. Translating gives CASTPRAGTGTGELFF.

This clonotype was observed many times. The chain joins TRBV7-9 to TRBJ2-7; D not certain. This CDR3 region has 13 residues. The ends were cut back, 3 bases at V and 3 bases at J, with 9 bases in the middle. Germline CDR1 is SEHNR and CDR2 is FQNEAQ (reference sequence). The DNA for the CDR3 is TGTGCCAGCAGCTTCGGGCAAAACTACGAGCAGTACTTC. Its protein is CASSFGQNYEQYF. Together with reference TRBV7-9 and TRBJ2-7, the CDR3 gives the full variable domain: DTGVSQNPRHKITKRGQNVTFRCDPISEHNRLYWYRQTLGQGPEFLTYFQNEAQLEKSRLLSDRFSAERPKGSFSTLEIQRTEQGDSAMYLCASSFGQNYEQYFGPGTRLTVT.